Included here is one T cell receptor (beta chain) sequence, with context. Profiling relied on immunoSEQ multiplex PCR, and the TCRdb table lists in-frame clones only, not all of them. The sample yields around 180,000 clones, about 91% seen once. This specimen comes from a study of blood T cell repertoires in COVID-19. The length of the CDR3 is 13 residues. Looked up from germline, CDR1 is GTSNPN and CDR2 is SVGIG (reference sequence). Trimming took off 1 base at V and 7 bases at J, with 14 bases between the two ends. The chain recombines TRBV30 with TRBJ2-7, with D possibly matching TRBD1 (5 bases). The specimen was PBMCs or T cells enriched from blood (not recorded which). The receptor's source is a woman between 40 and 55 years old with acute COVID-19. CDR3 bases: TGTGCCTGGAGTGACAGGTCCCCCGGAGAGCAGTACTTC. Its protein product is CAWSDRSPGEQYF.